This passage covers 22 T cell receptor beta chains from one sample sequenced in a study of cytomegalovirus exposure and HLA in healthy donors. Vbeta (60) and Jbeta (13) primers were used in the PCR. Only in-frame clones appear in the TCRdb table, and some are missing; sequencing was by immunoSEQ multiplex PCR. The table includes fewer than 250,000 clones, around 73% detected once. The sequenced sample was PBMCs. These receptors all come from a woman aged 25 to 39 in good health and CMV-seropositive.

The chain combines TRBV29-1 with TRBJ2-7; 8 bases line up with TRBD1. CDR1 is SQVTM, CDR2 ANQGSEA, per germline. Losses at the gene ends were 8 bases for V and 4 bases for J; bases not matched to a gene: 7. This CDR3 has 12 amino acids. In DNA form, the CDR3 reads TGCAGCTCTACCGGGACAGGATACGAGCAGTACTTC. It yields the protein CSSTGTGYEQYF.

The CDR3 spells CAWSLRLAGYTDTQYF. The CDR3 bases are TGTGCCTGGAGTTTGCGACTAGCGGGATACACAGATACGCAGTATTTT. The rearrangement joins TRBV30 to TRBJ2-3; 11 positions agree with TRBD2. Germline CDR1 is GTSNPN and CDR2 is SVGIG (reference sequence). This CDR3 contains 16 residues. V trimming: 2 bases; J trimming: 2 bases; junction bases outside the gene matches: 6. The full variable domain, rest sourced from reference TRBV30 and TRBJ2-3, is SQTIHQWPATLVQPVGSPLSLECTVEGTSNPNLYWYRQAAGRGLQLLFYSVGIGQISSEVPQNLSASRPQDRQFILSSKKLLLSDSGFYLCAWSLRLAGYTDTQYFGPGTRLTVL.

This chain joins TRBV7-3 and TRBJ1-1; tentative D call: TRBD1 (5 bases). Trimming shortened V by 5 bases and J by 0 bases, and 13 bases separated the two germline ends. The CDR3 length is 15 residues. CDR1 and CDR2 (germline): SGHTA, FQGTGA. The CDR3 loop is CASSPWGAMNTEAFF. The CDR3, as DNA: TGTGCCAGCAGCCCCTGGGGCGCAATGAACACTGAAGCTTTCTTT.

The CDR3 bases are TGTGCCAGCAGCCGCACGGGAAGTGAAGCTTTCTTT. This translates into CASSRTGSEAFF. The chain carries TRBV7-9 and TRBJ1-1; D call uncertain. The CDR3 sequence is 12 residues long. CDR1 SEHNR and CDR2 FQNEAQ come from the germline V gene (reference sequence). V lost 5 bases, J lost 7 bases, and 11 bases lay in between. The variable domain in full, with the rest retrieved from reference TRBV7-9 and TRBJ1-1, is DTGVSQNPRHKITKRGQNVTFRCDPISEHNRLYWYRQTLGQGPEFLTYFQNEAQLEKSRLLSDRFSAERPKGSFSTLEIQRTEQGDSAMYLCASSRTGSEAFFGQGTRLTVV.

The CDR3 sequence: CASSQRGGLGTGELFF. The CDR3 coding sequence is TGTGCCAGCAGTCAGCGGGGGGGATTGGGCACCGGGGAGCTGTTTTTT. The chain recombines TRBV9 with TRBJ2-2; 10 nucleotides align to TRBD2. Trimming took 5 bases from V and 4 from J; bases not matched to a gene: 8. The CDR3 contains 16 residues. Germline CDR1 SGDLS, CDR2 YYNGEE.

This clone appeared a single time. The chain employs TRBV9 and TRBJ2-4; no reliable D call. The CDR3 runs 13 residues. The V gene lost 0 bases and the J gene lost 8 bases, with 9 bases spanning the gap. CDR1 is SGDLS, CDR2 YYNGEE, per germline. CDR3 bases: TGTGCCAGCAGCGTAGTTTCCGGTGACATTCAGTACTTC. This encodes CASSVVSGDIQYF.

This chain joins TRBV9 and TRBJ1-1, with a weak D call TRBD1 (6 bases). Trimming took off 3 bases at V and 6 bases at J, with 15 bases between the two ends. The germline V gene has CDR1 SGDLS and CDR2 YYNGEE. This CDR3 is 14 amino acids long. The CDR3, as DNA: TGTGCCAGCAGCGCCGCCACAGGGAGTGCTGAAGCTTTCTTT. Translation gives CASSAATGSAEAFF. The full variable domain, with the rest looked up from reference TRBV9 and TRBJ1-1, is DSGVTQTPKHLITATGQRVTLRCSPRSGDLSVYWYQQSLDQGLQFLIQYYNGEERAKGNILERFSAQQFPDLHSELNLSSLELGDSALYFCASSAATGSAEAFFGQGTRLTVV.

The V call is TRBV28, the J call TRBJ2-5; TRBD2 matches 11 bases. The CDR3 runs 20 residues. Germline CDR1 MDHEN, CDR2 SYDVKM. The trim removed 0 bases at V and 1 base at J, leaving 13 bases unmatched. The CDR3 nucleotides read TGTGCCAGCAGTTTATGGTGGGGGGCGAAGACTAGCGGGACCCAAGAGACCCAGTACTTC. Translation gives CASSLWWGAKTSGTQETQYF.

The chain carries TRBV23-1 and TRBJ1-5, with TRBD1 matching over 7 bases. TRBV23-1 is identified as an open reading frame with a role that is uncertain. CDR3 length: 15 amino acids. V shed 2 bases, J shed 1 base, and the junction held 2 bases outside the gene matches. CDR3 nucleotide sequence: TGCGCCAGCAGTCAACAGGGGGAAAGCAATCAGCCCCAGCATTTT. It is translated as CASSQQGESNQPQHF.

The chain recombines TRBV28 with TRBJ1-1; no firm D call. Germline V gene lookup returns CDR1 MDHEN and CDR2 SYDVKM. The V end was cut by 8 bases, the J end by 5 bases, with 18 bases between. This CDR3 comprises 14 residues. The CDR3 loop reads CASARPGLGTEAFF. The CDR3, as DNA: TGTGCCAGCGCCCGGCCGGGTCTTGGAACTGAAGCTTTCTTT.

The chain carries TRBV28 and TRBJ2-7, with TRBD2 matching 12 bases. The ends lost 3 bases at V and 3 bases at J; junction bases unmatched: 3. CDR1 and CDR2 (germline): MDHEN, SYDVKM. The CDR3 runs 15 residues. CDR3 protein: CASSLSTSGSYEQYF. Here the CDR3 DNA reads TGTGCCAGCAGTTTGTCGACTAGCGGGAGCTACGAGCAGTACTTC. Filled out from reference TRBV28 and TRBJ2-7, the complete variable domain reads DVKVTQSSRYLVKRTGEKVFLECVQDMDHENMFWYRQDPGLGLRLIYFSYDVKMKEKGDIPEGYSVSREKKERFSLILESASTNQTSMYLCASSLSTSGSYEQYFGPGTRLTVT.

The chain is built from TRBV29-1 and TRBJ2-5; D call uncertain. Per germline, CDR1 SQVTM and CDR2 ANQGSEA. CDR3 length equals 12 residues. V was shortened by 0 bases and J by 5 bases, with 7 bases between the two germline ends. CDR3 residues: CSVEEPRETQYF. The DNA of the CDR3 is TGCAGCGTTGAAGAGCCCAGGGAGACCCAGTACTTC.

The gene calls are TRBV7-6 and TRBJ2-3, with TRBD2 matching 9 bases. In germline, CDR1 is SGHVS, CDR2 FNYEAQ. The length of the CDR3 is 20 residues. J lost 1 base, V lost 5 bases, and 19 bases had no gene match. In DNA, the CDR3 is TGTGCCAGCAGCCCGAACCCTCTAGCGGGGCTGCTGCGAGGCACAGATACGCAGTATTTT. This encodes CASSPNPLAGLLRGTDTQYF. Supplemented by reference TRBV7-6 and TRBJ2-3, the full variable domain reads GAGVSQSPRYKVTKRGQDVALRCDPISGHVSLYWYRQALGQGPEFLTYFNYEAQQDKSGLPNDRFSAERPEGSISTLTIQRTEQRDSAMYRCASSPNPLAGLLRGTDTQYFGPGTRLTVL.

DNA of the CDR3: TGCAGCGTTGCGGTCGGACTAGCGGGAGGAGATACGCAGTATTTT. It encodes CSVAVGLAGGDTQYF. The V call is TRBV29-1, the J call TRBJ2-3, with 14 bases identical to TRBD2. This CDR3 is built from 15 residues. Germline V gene data show CDR1 as SQVTM and CDR2 as ANQGSEA. V lost 4 bases and J lost 5; bases outside the gene matches: 5.

This sequence joins TRBV28 and TRBJ2-1, with 8 bases lining up with TRBD1. The CDR3 is made up of 15 amino acids. J gave up 8 bases and V 4 bases, and 10 bases lay outside the gene matches. Looked up from germline, CDR1 is MDHEN and CDR2 is SYDVKM. CDR3 loop: CASSSRGLGVDEQFF. In DNA, the CDR3 is TGTGCCAGCAGTTCCAGGGGGCTAGGGGTCGATGAGCAGTTCTTC.

The chain recombines TRBV7-2 with TRBJ1-4; D uncertain. V was trimmed by 2 bases and J by 8 bases, leaving 9 bases between them. Per germline, CDR1 SGHTA and CDR2 FQGNSA. This CDR3 is 13 amino acids long. Here the CDR3 DNA reads TGTGCCAGCAGCTTACGTCAGCGGGAAAAACTGTTTTTT. The encoded protein is CASSLRQREKLFF.

The chain is built from TRBV2 and TRBJ2-7; 10 bases agree with TRBD1. This CDR3 region has 14 residues. Germline lookup yields CDR1 SNHLY and CDR2 FYNNEI. The V and J ends lost 4 bases and 5 bases, in that order; junction bases with no gene match: 5. CDR3 in DNA: TGTGCCAGCAGTGTGGACAGGGGGTACGACGAGCAGTACTTC. Amino acid sequence: CASSVDRGYDEQYF. Supplemented by reference TRBV2 and TRBJ2-7, the full variable domain reads EPEVTQTPSHQVTQMGQEVILRCVPISNHLYFYWYRQILGQKVEFLVSFYNNEISEKSEIFDDQFSVERPDGSNFTLKIRSTKLEDSAMYFCASSVDRGYDEQYFGPGTRLTVT.

This clone was found once. V and J are TRBV21-1 and TRBJ2-5; the table calls TRBD2, which could not be checked here. TRBV21-1 is classified as a pseudogene. The CDR3 contains 16 residues. The CDR3 is CASSKGVAANQETQYF. The CDR3 DNA reads as TGTGCCAGCAGCAAAGGGGTAGCGGCCAATCAAGAGACCCAGTACTTC.

This clone was seen only once. This chain links TRBV7-2 with TRBJ1-3; no definite D call. From germline, CDR1 is SGHTA and CDR2 FQGNSA. CDR3 length: 14 residues. Trimming stripped 5 bases from V and 0 bases from J, with 8 bases between. The CDR3 DNA reads as TGTGCCAGCAGCGTGTTCGGCTCTGGAAACACCATATATTTT. Amino acid sequence: CASSVFGSGNTIYF. Filled out from reference TRBV7-2 and TRBJ1-3, the complete variable domain reads GAGVSQSPSNKVTEKGKDVELRCDPISGHTALYWYRQSLGQGLEFLIYFQGNSAPDKSGLPSDRFSAERTGGSVSTLTIQRTQQEDSAVYLCASSVFGSGNTIYFGEGSWLTVV.

This chain links TRBV10-3 with TRBJ1-1; D is perhaps TRBD1 (5 bases). The V end was cut by 4 bases, the J end by 8 bases, with 11 bases between. This CDR3 has 12 residues. Germline CDR1 and CDR2: ENHRY and SYGVKD. The CDR3: CAISAGQGEAFF. Written as DNA, the CDR3 is TGTGCCATCAGTGCAGGGCAAGGAGAAGCTTTCTTT.

CDR3 amino acids: CASSFGAGTYNEQFF. Here the CDR3 DNA reads TGTGCCAGCAGCTTTGGCGCAGGGACCTACAATGAGCAGTTCTTC. This chain links TRBV7-9 with TRBJ2-1; D might be TRBD1 (5 bases). The V gene's germline CDR1 is SEHNR and CDR2 FQNEAQ (reference sequence). This CDR3 comprises 15 residues. V gave up 3 bases and J gave up 2 bases, with 11 bases separating them. Combining the CDR3 with reference TRBV7-9 and TRBJ2-1 gives the whole variable domain DTGVSQNPRHKITKRGQNVTFRCDPISEHNRLYWYRQTLGQGPEFLTYFQNEAQLEKSRLLSDRFSAERPKGSFSTLEIQRTEQGDSAMYLCASSFGAGTYNEQFFGPGTRLTVL.

The chain employs TRBV11-1 and TRBJ2-1, with 8 positions matching TRBD1. Trimming took 5 bases from V and 7 from J; bases not matched to a gene: 13. The CDR3 has 16 amino acids. Germline V CDR1 and CDR2: SGHAT, FQDESV (reference sequence). The CDR3: CASSPWTGSKWNEQFF. The CDR3 bases are TGTGCCAGCAGCCCCTGGACAGGGTCCAAATGGAATGAGCAGTTCTTC.